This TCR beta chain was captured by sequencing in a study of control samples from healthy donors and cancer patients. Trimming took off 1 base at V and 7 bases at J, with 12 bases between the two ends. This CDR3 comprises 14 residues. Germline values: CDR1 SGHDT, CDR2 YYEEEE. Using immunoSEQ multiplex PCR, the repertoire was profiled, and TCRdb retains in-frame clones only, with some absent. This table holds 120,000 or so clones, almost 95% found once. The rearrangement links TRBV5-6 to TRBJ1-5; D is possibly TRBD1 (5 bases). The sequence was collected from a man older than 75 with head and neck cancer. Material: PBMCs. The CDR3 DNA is TGTGCCAGCAGCTTGAGTAGGGGAAGACAGCCCCAGCATTTT. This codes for CASSLSRGRQPQHF.